The present entry profiles one TCR beta chain with its context. Its antigen remains unidentified. Unsorted whole blood served as the source of blood RNA, and germline DNA was extracted as well. Germline CDR1 SQVTM, CDR2 ANQGSEA. CDR3 length equals 14 residues. Trimming stripped 5 bases from V and 9 bases from J, with 20 bases between. This specimen belongs to a study of tumor-infiltrating lymphocytes in primary liver carcinoma. The investigators made TCR beta cDNA from roughly 460 ng total RNA, using a constant-region primer. Slightly modified ARM-PCR served as the procedure for the TCR beta libraries. These libraries came from three rounds of nested multiplex PCR. TRBV1-TRBV30 forward primers paired with a C-beta reverse primer were used in the first two PCR rounds, which ran roughly 9 cycles each. TCRdb passed the multiplex PCR reads through MiXCR, listing each CDR3 protein once. The data hold 180,000 or so distinct CDR3 sequences, with roughly three fifths observed a single time.

Study findings and constraints: A significantly higher top-250-clone fraction was recorded for tumors than for blood (p = 0.039). Bulk unsorted sampling precluded comparing CD4+ and CD8+ repertoires.

The clonotype comes from a man aged 35 to 55 with primary liver carcinoma and hepatitis B virus infection. The genes are TRBV29-1 and TRBJ2-1; D could derive from TRBD1 or TRBD2 (5 bases each). The material sequenced was peripheral blood. CDR3 sequence: CSVFGVDSRGEQFF. CDR3 DNA sequence: TGCAGCGTTTTCGGGGTCGACAGTAGAGGTGAGCAGTTCTTC.